A single sample gave rise to the 29 T cell receptor beta chains below, sequenced in a study of blood T cell repertoires in COVID-19. The assay was immunoSEQ multiplex PCR, and TCRdb's table has in-frame clones only and misses some. Among about 300,000 clones listed, 85% were seen once. What was sequenced was PBMCs or T cells enriched from blood (not recorded which). The receptors stem from a woman aged 25-40 years who had been exposed to COVID-19.

The gene calls are TRBV29-1 and TRBJ1-2; TRBD1 aligns across 7 bases. J gave up 3 bases and V 6 bases, and 10 bases lay outside the gene matches. There are 14 residues in the CDR3. CDR1 is SQVTM, CDR2 ANQGSEA, per germline. CDR3 DNA sequence: TGCAGCGTGCCGTATGGACAGGCCTACTATGGCTACACCTTC. This translates into CSVPYGQAYYGYTF.

The V and J genes are TRBV6-2 or TRBV6-3 and TRBJ1-2; D not resolved. Trimming shortened V by 4 bases and J by 6 bases, and 6 bases separated the two germline ends. The CDR3 is 11 residues long. CDR1 is MNHEY and CDR2 is SVGEGT in the germline V gene. The CDR3 reads CASSLRNGYTF. CDR3 in DNA: TGTGCCAGCAGTTTGAGAAATGGCTACACCTTC.

The chain combines TRBV27 with TRBJ2-1, with D possibly matching TRBD1 (5 bases). Trimming left V 2 bases short and J 5 bases short, with 13 bases between. Germline lookup yields CDR1 MNHEY and CDR2 SMNVEV (reference sequence). This CDR3 comprises 15 residues. The DNA of the CDR3 is TGTGCCAGCAGTTTAGGGATCGGCAGGGACAATGAGCAGTTCTTC. Translated, it gives CASSLGIGRDNEQFF.

J is TRBJ1-3 and V is TRBV30, with TRBD1 matching over 7 bases. The CDR3 covers 14 residues. Germline V lookup: CDR1 GTSNPN, CDR2 SVGIG (reference sequence). J gave up 6 bases and V 2 bases, and 7 bases lay outside the gene matches. The CDR3 bases are TGTGCCTGGAGTTCTCCAGGGGGGTCAAACACCATATATTTT. Translated, it gives CAWSSPGGSNTIYF.

The chain combines TRBV5-1 with TRBJ2-5; 9 bases agree with TRBD1. The CDR3 loop spans 14 amino acids. The junction had 5 bases not matched to a gene; V was cut back by 3 bases and J by 5 bases. CDR1 SGHRS and CDR2 YFSETQ come from the germline V gene. The CDR3 coding sequence is TGCGCCAGCAGCTCCCCACAGGGGGCTGAGACCCAGTACTTC. Translating gives CASSSPQGAETQYF. Full variable domain (outside the CDR3, taken from reference TRBV5-1 and TRBJ2-5): KAGVTQTPRYLIKTRGQQVTLSCSPISGHRSVSWYQQTPGQGLQFLFEYFSETQRNKGNFPGRFSGRQFSNSRSEMNVSTLELGDSALYLCASSSPQGAETQYFGPGTRLLVL.

This clone has just one count. CDR3 nucleotides: TGTGCCAGCAGCCCGGGACAGGCCTACGAGCAGTACTTC. It translates to CASSPGQAYEQYF. The chain is built from TRBV12-3 or TRBV12-4 and TRBJ2-7; 8 nucleotides align to TRBD1. This CDR3 is built from 13 residues. V lost 6 bases to trimming and J lost 2 bases; unmatched junction nucleotides: 3.

The V call is TRBV19, the J call TRBJ2-1; D is perhaps TRBD1 (6 bases). The germline V gene has CDR1 LNHDA and CDR2 SQIVND (reference sequence). CDR3 length: 17 amino acids. V shed 3 bases and J shed 0 bases, with 15 bases lying between them. This chain's CDR3 is CASSMGAVASSYNEQFF. CDR3 DNA: TGTGCCAGTAGTATGGGGGCCGTAGCTAGCTCCTACAATGAGCAGTTCTTC.

The V and J genes are TRBV7-2 and TRBJ1-2; 7 bases are shared with TRBD1. V gave up 1 base and J gave up 4 bases; unmatched junction bases: 6. The germline CDR1 and CDR2 sequences are SGHTA and FQGNSA. The CDR3 has 15 amino acids. The CDR3 region is CASSLGTGTAYGYTF. CDR3 nucleotide sequence: TGTGCCAGCAGCTTAGGGACCGGGACAGCCTATGGCTACACCTTC.

The V and J genes are TRBV4-2 and TRBJ1-6; TRBD1 aligns across 7 bases. There are 16 residues in the CDR3. V lost 0 bases, J lost 9 bases, and 8 bases stayed unmatched. The germline V gene has CDR1 LGHNA and CDR2 YNFKEQ. CDR3 DNA sequence: TGTGCCAGCAGCCAAGATCCCGAGACAGGGCGTTCACCCCTCCACTTT. The encoded protein is CASSQDPETGRSPLHF.

Only one count was recorded for this clone. Other DNA sequences within the sample encode an identical CDR3. The gene calls are TRBV4-1 and TRBJ1-5, with a possible D match to TRBD1 (5 bases). The CDR3 runs to 14 residues. CDR1 is MGHRA and CDR2 is YSYEKL in the germline V gene. The V end was cut by 0 bases, the J end by 2 bases, with 5 bases between. In nucleotides, the CDR3 is TGCGCCAGCAGCCAAGAAGGGGGCAATCAGCCCCAGCATTTT. Translating it yields CASSQEGGNQPQHF.

This clone was found once. Other DNA sequences in the same sample also yield this CDR3. The chain carries TRBV18 and TRBJ1-1; 12 nucleotides align to TRBD1. The germline gives CDR1 KGHSH, CDR2 LQKENI. V lost 4 bases and J lost 1; bases outside the gene matches: 1. The CDR3 has 15 residues. CDR3 coding DNA: TGTGCCAGCTCACTGGGACAGGGGGCGAACACTGAAGCTTTCTTT. Its protein is CASSLGQGANTEAFF.

This chain links TRBV11-2 with TRBJ2-5, with a weak D call TRBD2 (6 bases). The V gene's germline CDR1 is SGHAT and CDR2 FQNNGV. The CDR3 covers 15 residues. Trimming removed 5 bases from V and 2 bases from J, with 15 bases in between. CDR3 sequence: CASSHGRVLQETQYF. In DNA form, the CDR3 reads TGTGCCAGCAGCCACGGGAGAGTACTTCAAGAGACCCAGTACTTC.

Points on this clone: Its ends do not fully match the called genes, so a read error is possible. The chain joins TRBV27 to TRBJ1-6; 9 positions match TRBD1. This CDR3 is 18 amino acids long. From germline, CDR1 is MNHEY and CDR2 SMNVEV (reference sequence). The CDR3 nucleotides are TGCGCCAGCAGTTTGGACAGGGGAGGGGGCTCCTATAATTCACCCCTCCACTTT. Its protein product is CASSLDRGGGSYNSPLHF.

This chain connects TRBV30 to TRBJ2-2; 11 positions agree with TRBD1. Germline V gene sequence: CDR1 GTSNPN, CDR2 SVGIG (reference sequence). V shed 8 bases, J shed 9 bases, and the junction held 5 bases outside the gene matches. The CDR3 consists of 12 residues. The CDR3 loop reads CARGTGGRELFF. CDR3 coding DNA: TGTGCCAGAGGGACAGGGGGGCGGGAGCTGTTTTTT.

This sequence joins TRBV6-2 or TRBV6-3 and TRBJ1-1; TRBD1 matches at 7 bases. Germline CDR1 is MNHEY and CDR2 is SVGEGT. This CDR3 has 19 amino acids. Germline trimming cut 2 bases from V and 2 bases from J; bases unmatched to any gene: 17. CDR3 protein: CASSYQRRDSWGSNTEAFF. The CDR3, as DNA: TGTGCCAGCAGTTACCAGAGACGGGACAGTTGGGGGTCCAACACTGAAGCTTTCTTT.

V usage is TRBV7-3 and J usage is TRBJ1-1, with 9 bases matching TRBD1. This CDR3 has 15 amino acids. V lost 5 bases and J lost 4; bases outside the gene matches: 8. CDR1 and CDR2 (germline): SGHTA, FQGTGA. CDR3 loop: CASSLRGTGFTEAFF. In DNA form, the CDR3 reads TGTGCCAGCAGCCTAAGAGGGACAGGGTTCACTGAAGCTTTCTTT.

This chain connects TRBV19 to TRBJ1-5, with D possibly being TRBD1 (6 bases). Germline CDR1 reads LNHDA; CDR2 reads SQIVND (reference sequence). V lost 1 base, J lost 7 bases, and 14 bases lay in between. This CDR3 has 15 amino acids. The CDR3 DNA is TGTGCCAGTAGTATAGTAGAGCAGGGGATACAGCCCCAGCATTTT. Its protein product is CASSIVEQGIQPQHF.

DNA of the CDR3: TGTGCCAGTAGTATACGGAGGGATCGTGAAGCTTTCTTT. Translating gives CASSIRRDREAFF. The V call is TRBV19, the J call TRBJ1-1; D uncertain. CDR1 and CDR2 (germline): LNHDA, SQIVND (reference sequence). Trimming removed 2 bases at V and 7 bases at J, with 11 bases between. This CDR3 comprises 13 residues.

This CDR3 reads CASSDRVIHGYTF. The CDR3 nucleotides are TGTGCCAGCTCCGACAGGGTAATCCATGGCTACACCTTC. The chain carries TRBV18 and TRBJ1-2; 7 bases are a match to TRBD1. After removal of 6 bases from V and 6 bases from J, the junction contained 7 bases not matched to a gene. Germline-derived CDR1 and CDR2 are KGHSH and LQKENI. CDR3 length equals 13 residues.

The chain links TRBV18 to TRBJ2-2; D perhaps matches TRBD2 (6 bases). The CDR3 is made up of 17 amino acids. Trimming removed 4 bases from V and 0 bases from J, with 15 bases in between. The germline CDR1 and CDR2 sequences are KGHSH and LQKENI. The CDR3 reads CASSQNGGPTNTGELFF. CDR3 sequence (DNA): TGTGCCAGCTCACAAAACGGGGGACCGACGAACACCGGGGAGCTGTTTTTT.

The rearrangement uses TRBV6-2 or TRBV6-3 and TRBJ2-2, with TRBD1 matching over 8 bases. The CDR3 length is 16 residues. Germline CDR1 reads MNHEY; CDR2 reads SVGEGT. Losses at the gene ends were 6 bases for V and 5 bases for J; bases not matched to a gene: 11. The CDR3 bases are TGTGCCAGCAGCCGAGGACAGGGTAGACATACCGGGGAGCTGTTTTTT. Amino acids: CASSRGQGRHTGELFF.

The J gene is TRBJ2-1, the V gene TRBV4-1, with 7 bases matching TRBD1. V was clipped by 0 bases and J by 6 bases; unmatched bases: 2. The germline V gene has CDR1 MGHRA and CDR2 YSYEKL. The CDR3 has 14 residues. CDR3 protein: CASSQDAGGNEQFF. In nucleotides, the CDR3 is TGCGCCAGCAGCCAAGATGCAGGGGGCAATGAGCAGTTCTTC.

The chain joins TRBV6-5 to TRBJ1-4; tentative D call: TRBD1 (5 bases). The CDR3 has 14 residues. Germline V lookup: CDR1 MNHEY, CDR2 SVGAGI. Deletions cut 0 bases from V and 3 bases from J, with 5 bases between. DNA of the CDR3: TGTGCCAGCAGTTACTCGACAGCTAATGAAAAACTGTTTTTT. It encodes CASSYSTANEKLFF.

This clone was counted once. The chain uses TRBV9 and TRBJ2-2, with a tentative D call TRBD2 (6 bases). This CDR3 comprises 16 residues. Germline CDR1 SGDLS, CDR2 YYNGEE. Trimming cost V 3 bases and J 8 bases, with 20 bases left between them. Here the CDR3 reads CASSATREPRKGELFF. The DNA for the CDR3 is TGTGCCAGCAGCGCTACCCGGGAGCCCAGGAAGGGGGAGCTGTTTTTT.

This clone was seen repeatedly, ten times or more. The V call is TRBV7-6, the J call TRBJ2-5; 12 nucleotides match TRBD2. Trimming at V came to 0 bases and at J to 5 bases, leaving 4 bases not matched to a gene. The CDR3 is 16 residues long. From germline, CDR1 is SGHVS and CDR2 FNYEAQ. This CDR3 is CASSLASSGGGETQYF. The CDR3 DNA follows: TGTGCCAGCAGCTTAGCGTCTAGCGGGGGGGGCGAGACCCAGTACTTC.

This clone was seen only once. The CDR3 region has the DNA TGTGCCTGGAGTGTAGTTCGGGCACAGGGCTTAGAGACCCAGTACTTC. It specifies CAWSVVRAQGLETQYF. J is TRBJ2-5 and V is TRBV30; D possibly corresponds to TRBD1 (6 bases). The germline CDR1 and CDR2 sequences are GTSNPN and SVGIG (reference sequence). The CDR3 runs 16 residues. The ends were cut back, 0 bases at V and 4 bases at J, with 18 bases in the middle.

The chain combines TRBV5-4 with TRBJ1-3; no clear D gene. CDR1 SGHNT and CDR2 YYREEE come from the germline V gene (reference sequence). This CDR3 is 17 amino acids long. The V end was cut by 1 base, the J end by 0 bases, with 14 bases between. CDR3 residues: CASSLIGSQLSGNTIYF. CDR3 in DNA: TGTGCCAGCAGCTTGATAGGGAGTCAACTCTCTGGAAACACCATATATTTT.

The V and J genes are TRBV10-1 and TRBJ2-1, with 9 bases matching TRBD1. The CDR3 spans 13 residues. Losses at the gene ends were 5 bases for V and 5 bases for J; bases not matched to a gene: 1. Germline V gene lookup returns CDR1 WNHNN and CDR2 SYGVQD (reference sequence). The CDR3 region is CASSRQGDNEQFF. DNA for the CDR3: TGCGCCAGCAGTAGACAGGGGGACAATGAGCAGTTCTTC.

The chain recombines TRBV7-9 with TRBJ2-3, with D possibly being TRBD1 (5 bases). Trimming removed 4 bases at V and 4 bases at J, with 12 bases between. From germline, CDR1 is SEHNR and CDR2 FQNEAQ (reference sequence). CDR3 length: 14 amino acids. Here the CDR3 DNA reads TGTGCCAGCAGCTCTATAGGGGTGGCAGATACGCAGTATTTT. It specifies CASSSIGVADTQYF. Variable domain in full (rest from reference TRBV7-9 and TRBJ2-3): DTGVSQNPRHKITKRGQNVTFRCDPISEHNRLYWYRQTLGQGPEFLTYFQNEAQLEKSRLLSDRFSAERPKGSFSTLEIQRTEQGDSAMYLCASSSIGVADTQYFGPGTRLTVL.